These 22 T cell receptor beta chains originate from one sample sequenced in a study of blood T cell repertoires in COVID-19. Sequencing was performed with immunoSEQ multiplex PCR; in TCRdb, only in-frame clones are kept and a portion is missing. The sample has 350,000 to 450,000 clones, 70% to 90% seen once. Sample: peripheral blood. These receptors all come from a woman between 55 and 75 years old with COVID-19, enrolled during active disease.

The gene calls are TRBV6-5 and TRBJ2-7; D might be TRBD1 (6 bases). Trimming took 6 bases from V and 3 from J, leaving 12 bases between them. Looked up from germline, CDR1 is MNHEY and CDR2 is SVGAGI. This CDR3 has 13 amino acids. CDR3 sequence: CASRQGNLYEQYF. CDR3 nucleotide sequence: TGTGCCAGCAGACAGGGTAACCTCTACGAGCAGTACTTC.

The CDR3 here is CASSLGPTGTRDDTQYF. CDR3 DNA sequence: TGCGCCAGCAGCTTGGGACCAACCGGGACAAGGGACGATACGCAGTATTTT. This sequence joins TRBV5-1 and TRBJ2-3; D is perhaps TRBD1 (6 bases). CDR3 length equals 17 residues. CDR1 and CDR2 from the germline V gene are SGHRS and YFSETQ. V dropped 0 bases and J dropped 6 bases, with 20 bases sitting between them.

This clone was counted a few times. V usage is TRBV7-8 and J usage is TRBJ2-2, with D possibly matching TRBD2 (6 bases). Germline V gives CDR1 SGHVS, CDR2 FQNEAQ. Trimming removed 6 bases from V and 6 bases from J, with 14 bases in between. This CDR3 is built from 14 residues. CDR3 DNA: TGTGCCAGCAGTTTGCAAACGGGGGCCGGGGAGCTGTTTTTT. Its translation: CASSLQTGAGELFF.

This chain links TRBV21-1 with TRBJ2-1; the table assigns TRBD1, which was not confirmed against the DNA. TRBV21-1 is tagged as a pseudogene. The CDR3 contains 14 residues. This chain's CDR3 is CASSTRTDYNEQFF. The CDR3 region has the DNA TGTGCCAGCAGCACGAGGACAGATTACAATGAGCAGTTCTTC.

The chain links TRBV14 to TRBJ1-2; D is possibly TRBD1 (5 bases). Trimming took 0 bases from V and 3 from J, leaving 11 bases between them. CDR3 length equals 15 residues. Germline-derived CDR1 and CDR2 are SGHDN and FVKESK. CDR3 sequence reads: CASSQEKKGYYGYTF. As DNA, the CDR3 is TGTGCCAGCAGCCAAGAAAAGAAGGGGTACTATGGCTACACCTTC.

This clone was seen once. The V and J genes are TRBV2 and TRBJ2-1, with D possibly being TRBD2 (5 bases). Trimming left V 6 bases short and J 6 bases short, with 6 bases between. Germline V gives CDR1 SNHLY, CDR2 FYNNEI. This CDR3 contains 11 residues. The CDR3 loop reads CASRRVNEQFF. CDR3 in DNA: TGTGCCAGCAGGCGGGTCAATGAGCAGTTCTTC.

This clone was seen once. The rearrangement uses TRBV18 and TRBJ1-1; 10 bases line up with TRBD1. The J segment lost 0 bases and the V segment lost 6 bases, leaving 7 bases of the junction unmatched. The CDR3 is 16 amino acids. Germline V gives CDR1 KGHSH, CDR2 LQKENI. CDR3 sequence reads: CASSPDRGLLNTEAFF. Here the CDR3 DNA reads TGTGCCAGCTCTCCCGACAGGGGGCTTTTGAACACTGAAGCTTTCTTT.

The genes are TRBV28 and TRBJ1-1; D call uncertain. CDR3 length: 11 amino acids. CDR1 and CDR2 (germline): MDHEN, SYDVKM. Trimming pared 3 bases from V and 8 bases from J, leaving 7 bases between. The CDR3 coding sequence is TGTGCCAGCAGTTTCTCTAACGAAGCTTTCTTT. Translating gives CASSFSNEAFF.

V usage is TRBV6-5 and J usage is TRBJ1-2; maybe TRBD1 (5 bases). The CDR3 runs to 14 residues. V lost 6 bases to trimming and J lost 7 bases, with 18 bases between them. Germline V gene lookup returns CDR1 MNHEY and CDR2 SVGAGI. DNA for the CDR3: TGTGCCAGCAGGGGGGGGAGGAGAGGGTCTGGCTACACCTTC. It translates to CASRGGRRGSGYTF.

Here the CDR3 DNA reads TGTGCCAGCAGCTTAGGTGAACCGGGGGTCTCTGGAAACACCATATATTTT. As protein: CASSLGEPGVSGNTIYF. The chain recombines TRBV7-8 with TRBJ1-3, with D tentatively TRBD1 (5 bases). CDR1 SGHVS and CDR2 FQNEAQ come from the germline V gene. CDR3 length equals 17 residues. V was cut by 1 base and J by 0 bases, with 13 bases left in between.

The V call is TRBV5-1, the J call TRBJ1-6, with TRBD1 matching 9 bases. The length of the CDR3 is 17 residues. The germline CDR1 and CDR2 sequences are SGHRS and YFSETQ. The trim removed 4 bases at V and 6 bases at J, leaving 11 bases unmatched. The CDR3 region has the DNA TGCGCCAGCAGCCTTTCACAGGGGGCGCCCCGTAATTCACCCCTCCACTTT. This encodes CASSLSQGAPRNSPLHF.

This sequence joins TRBV19 and TRBJ1-1; 10 bases agree with TRBD1. The CDR3 has 18 amino acids. The germline V gene has CDR1 LNHDA and CDR2 SQIVND (reference sequence). V was pared by 1 base and J by 6 bases, with 14 bases of the junction left unmatched. CDR3: CASSIAVGTGDPRAEAFF. The CDR3 bases are TGTGCCAGTAGTATAGCAGTGGGGACAGGGGATCCGAGGGCTGAAGCTTTCTTT.

This clone was recorded a few times. The chain uses TRBV7-8 and TRBJ2-3; the D gene is possibly TRBD2 (7 bases). With 1 base removed from V and 5 bases from J, the gap between germline ends came to 19 bases. CDR3 length: 17 residues. Per germline, CDR1 SGHVS and CDR2 FQNEAQ. CDR3 bases: TGTGCCAGCAGCTTAGGCGTGGGTCGGGGGGCCTTAGATACGCAGTATTTT. Protein: CASSLGVGRGALDTQYF.

The chain links TRBV25-1 to TRBJ1-1; D is uncertain. The CDR3 extends over 13 amino acids. Trimming cost V 5 bases and J 1 base, with 8 bases left between them. Looked up from germline, CDR1 is MGHDK and CDR2 is SYGVNS. CDR3 nucleotide sequence: TGTGCCAGCAGTCAAACGGGGAACACTGAAGCTTTCTTT. It translates to CASSQTGNTEAFF.

This clone was recorded only once. CDR3 sequence (DNA): TGCGCCAGCAGTTCTGAGGGTACTAATGGGAATGAGCAGTTCTTC. It specifies CASSSEGTNGNEQFF. This sequence joins TRBV5-1 and TRBJ2-1, with D perhaps matching TRBD2 (5 bases). This CDR3 is 15 amino acids long. V lost 5 bases and J 7 bases, leaving 19 bases between the germline ends. Germline V gene data show CDR1 as SGHRS and CDR2 as YFSETQ.

CDR3 sequence: CASRSLISRDRGLEETQYF. The DNA of the CDR3 is TGTGCCAGCAGATCGTTGATTTCCCGGGACAGGGGGCTCGAGGAGACCCAGTACTTC. The chain uses TRBV28 and TRBJ2-5, with 12 bases lining up with TRBD1. The CDR3 covers 19 residues. V lost 6 bases and J lost 5; bases outside the gene matches: 19. Germline CDR1 MDHEN, CDR2 SYDVKM. The variable domain in full, with the rest retrieved from reference TRBV28 and TRBJ2-5, is DVKVTQSSRYLVKRTGEKVFLECVQDMDHENMFWYRQDPGLGLRLIYFSYDVKMKEKGDIPEGYSVSREKKERFSLILESASTNQTSMYLCASRSLISRDRGLEETQYFGPGTRLLVL.

The chain links TRBV10-3 to TRBJ1-2, with D perhaps matching TRBD1 (6 bases). With 2 bases removed from V and 8 bases from J, the gap between germline ends came to 24 bases. Germline V gene sequence: CDR1 ENHRY, CDR2 SYGVKD. CDR3 length: 17 residues. Here the CDR3 reads CAISERGTRQSDQGYTF. CDR3 nucleotides: TGTGCCATCAGTGAGAGGGGGACGAGGCAATCGGATCAGGGCTACACCTTC.

This chain uses TRBV10-3 with TRBJ2-5, with 7 bases aligning to TRBD2. The length of the CDR3 is 16 residues. The V segment lost 3 bases and the J segment 3 bases; nucleotides outside the gene matches: 10. Per germline, CDR1 ENHRY and CDR2 SYGVKD. As DNA, the CDR3 is TGTGCCATCAGTGACTTGGGACTACTAGTCGAAGAGACCCAGTACTTC. As protein: CAISDLGLLVEETQYF.

The chain employs TRBV7-6 and TRBJ2-5; D is perhaps TRBD1 (6 bases). Germline lookup yields CDR1 SGHVS and CDR2 FNYEAQ. The length of the CDR3 is 17 residues. Deletions cut 3 bases from V and 3 bases from J, with 20 bases between. The CDR3, as DNA: TGTGCCAGCAGCTTGTTACAGGGCACCTTCTCAAAAGAGACCCAGTACTTC. Amino acids: CASSLLQGTFSKETQYF.

The CDR3 sequence: CASTTYRYSTDTQYF. CDR3 nucleotide sequence: TGTGCCAGCACCACTTACAGGTATAGCACAGATACGCAGTATTTT. V gene TRBV28 combines with J gene TRBJ2-3; D might be TRBD1 (5 bases). The germline gives CDR1 MDHEN, CDR2 SYDVKM. Trimming stripped 7 bases from V and 0 bases from J, with 14 bases between. This CDR3 spans 15 amino acids.

This chain uses TRBV11-3 with TRBJ2-7, with D perhaps TRBD2 (5 bases). The CDR3 has 13 amino acids. Germline CDR1 reads SGHNT; CDR2 reads YENEEA. V was trimmed by 5 bases and J by 6 bases, leaving 14 bases between them. CDR3 DNA sequence: TGTGCCAGCAGCCCTACTCTAGCAGGCGAGCAGTACTTC. It encodes CASSPTLAGEQYF.

The chain couples TRBV9 to TRBJ2-1; perhaps TRBD1 as D (5 bases). CDR3 length: 16 residues. Germline V gives CDR1 SGDLS, CDR2 YYNGEE. Deletions cut 0 bases from V and 5 bases from J, with 15 bases between. Here the CDR3 DNA reads TGTGCCAGCAGCGTAGAGTCTTGGTTGACAGACAATGAGCAGTTCTTC. It yields the protein CASSVESWLTDNEQFF. Complete variable domain (other parts from reference TRBV9 and TRBJ2-1): DSGVTQTPKHLITATGQRVTLRCSPRSGDLSVYWYQQSLDQGLQFLIQYYNGEERAKGNILERFSAQQFPDLHSELNLSSLELGDSALYFCASSVESWLTDNEQFFGPGTRLTVL.